This T cell receptor (beta chain) was observed in a study of identical twins. The CDR3 is 13 amino acids. Germline V gene lookup returns CDR1 SGHVS and CDR2 FQNEAQ. V shed 6 bases and J 4 bases; nucleotides not matched to a gene: 2. TCRdb redid the calling of the 5' RACE reads with MiXCR, one entry per CDR3 protein. Seen here are about 20,000 distinct CDR3 sequences, just under 70% observed once, and the top ten hold under 7%. The clonotype comes from a woman between 18 and 30 years old in good health. This table probably holds off-target reads from a library built for another chain. The sequenced material came from memory (CD45RO+) T cells sorted from blood. This sequence joins TRBV7-8 and TRBJ2-7, with TRBD2 identical over 11 bases. CDR3 nucleotide sequence: TGTGCCAGCAGACTAGCGGGAGTGTACGAGCAGTACTTC. Encoded protein: CASRLAGVYEQYF.